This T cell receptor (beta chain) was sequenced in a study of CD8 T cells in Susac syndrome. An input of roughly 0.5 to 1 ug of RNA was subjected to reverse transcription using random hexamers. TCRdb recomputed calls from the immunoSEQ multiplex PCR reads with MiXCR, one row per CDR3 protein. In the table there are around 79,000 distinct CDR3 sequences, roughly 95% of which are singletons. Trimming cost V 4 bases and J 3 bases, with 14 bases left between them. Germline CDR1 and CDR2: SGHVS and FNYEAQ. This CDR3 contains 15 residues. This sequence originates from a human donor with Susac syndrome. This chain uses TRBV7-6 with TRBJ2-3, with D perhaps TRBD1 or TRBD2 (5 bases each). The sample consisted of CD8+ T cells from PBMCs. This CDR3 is CASSSAGAGTDTQYF. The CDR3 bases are TGTGCCAGCAGCTCTGCCGGGGCCGGAACAGATACGCAGTATTTT. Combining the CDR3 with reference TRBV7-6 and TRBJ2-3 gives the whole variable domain GAGVSQSPRYKVTKRGQDVALRCDPISGHVSLYWYRQALGQGPEFLTYFNYEAQQDKSGLPNDRFSAERPEGSISTLTIQRTEQRDSAMYRCASSSAGAGTDTQYFGPGTRLTVL.